The 27 T cell receptor beta chains in this list originate from one sample, sequenced in a study of blood T cells in healthy people across ages. Then a second PCR, running about 6 to 12 cycles, was carried out with a sample-barcoded 5' primer and a J-beta primer mix. TCRdb analysed the 5' RACE reads with MiXCR anew, one entry per CDR3 protein. Here the sample spans approximately 1.5 million distinct CDR3 sequences, less than 45% being singletons. Sequencing was performed on blood. The source is a woman aged 18 to 35 in good health.

V is TRBV29-1 and J is TRBJ2-3, with D possibly being TRBD2 (5 bases). The CDR3 extends over 15 amino acids. Germline V gene sequence: CDR1 SQVTM, CDR2 ANQGSEA. Trimming pared 0 bases from V and 1 base from J, leaving 11 bases between. Here the CDR3 DNA reads TGCAGCGTTGAAGATCGGAGGATGGGCACAGATACGCAGTATTTT. As protein: CSVEDRRMGTDTQYF.

The chain couples TRBV20-1 to TRBJ1-2; D remains ambiguous. The CDR3 covers 10 residues. V lost 6 bases to trimming and J lost 8 bases, with 10 bases between them. Germline values: CDR1 DFQATT, CDR2 SNEGSKA (reference sequence). The CDR3 region is CSAGPGGYTF. CDR3 in DNA: TGCAGTGCCGGACCGGGGGGCTACACCTTC.

This clonotype was observed at least ten times. V is TRBV12-3 or TRBV12-4 and J is TRBJ2-7; D possibly corresponds to TRBD2 (5 bases). There are 13 residues in the CDR3. The V gene lost 5 bases and the J gene lost 0 bases, with 8 bases spanning the gap. The CDR3 reads CASSPGVSYEQYF. CDR3 in DNA: TGTGCCAGCAGTCCCGGGGTCTCCTACGAGCAGTACTTC.

This clonotype showed up just once. This chain links TRBV29-1 with TRBJ2-1; 10 nucleotides align to TRBD1. The CDR3 spans 15 residues. The junction had 11 bases not matched to a gene; V was cut back by 5 bases and J by 7 bases. From germline, CDR1 is SQVTM and CDR2 ANQGSEA. The CDR3 DNA follows: TGCAGCGTTCAAGGGGACAGGGGAATGGAAAATGAGCAGTTCTTC. Translation: CSVQGDRGMENEQFF.

The V and J genes are TRBV7-2 and TRBJ2-5; 8 bases agree with TRBD2. The DNA end lines up better with TRBJ2-7; the J call may be wrong. This CDR3 has 14 residues. Germline V lookup: CDR1 SGHTA, CDR2 FQGNSA. CDR3 in DNA: TGTGCCAGCAGCTTCGGTACTAGCGGTCACGAGCAGTACTTC. Translated: CASSFGTSGHEQYF.

The chain uses TRBV7-8 and TRBJ2-5; 11 nucleotides line up with TRBD2. V gave up 3 bases and J gave up 11 bases; unmatched junction bases: 14. Germline loops: CDR1 SGHVS, CDR2 FQNEAQ. The CDR3 contains 16 residues. CDR3 residues: CASSFSRTSGSNEQYF. DNA for the CDR3: TGTGCCAGCAGCTTTTCGAGAACTAGCGGGAGCAATGAGCAGTACTTC.

The chain has TRBV27 and TRBJ2-5, with D perhaps TRBD1 (7 bases). CDR1 and CDR2 (germline): MNHEY, SMNVEV (reference sequence). V lost 3 bases to trimming and J lost 0 bases, with 14 bases between them. The CDR3 loop spans 16 amino acids. The chain's CDR3 is CASSFGGGQYQETQYF. CDR3 nucleotides: TGTGCCAGCAGTTTTGGAGGGGGCCAGTACCAAGAGACCCAGTACTTC.

The rearrangement joins TRBV30 to TRBJ1-1; no firm D call. Germline V gene data show CDR1 as GTSNPN and CDR2 as SVGIG (reference sequence). With 2 bases removed from V and 4 bases from J, the gap between germline ends came to 5 bases. The CDR3 has 11 residues. CDR3 DNA: TGTGCCTGGAGTACGGTCACTGAAGCTTTCTTT. The encoded protein is CAWSTVTEAFF.

The rearrangement joins TRBV5-1 to TRBJ2-3; D remains unclear. Trimming removed 0 bases from V and 2 bases from J, with 10 bases in between. The CDR3 totals 15 residues. The V gene's germline CDR1 is SGHRS and CDR2 YFSETQ. The CDR3 sequence is CASSLVLRYTDTQYF. The CDR3 DNA is TGCGCCAGCAGCTTGGTTCTAAGGTACACAGATACGCAGTATTTT.

This clonotype was observed a few times. The rearrangement joins TRBV7-2 to TRBJ1-1, with D maybe TRBD1 (5 bases). The CDR3 has 14 residues. Looked up from germline, CDR1 is SGHTA and CDR2 is FQGNSA. V lost 5 bases, J lost 0 bases, and 10 bases lay in between. The CDR3: CASSGDRMNTEAFF. The CDR3 DNA is TGTGCCAGCAGCGGCGACAGAATGAACACTGAAGCTTTCTTT. Drawing the rest from reference TRBV7-2 and TRBJ1-1, the complete variable domain is GAGVSQSPSNKVTEKGKDVELRCDPISGHTALYWYRQSLGQGLEFLIYFQGNSAPDKSGLPSDRFSAERTGGSVSTLTIQRTQQEDSAVYLCASSGDRMNTEAFFGQGTRLTVV.

This clonotype was found a few times. The V and J genes are TRBV6-2 or TRBV6-3 and TRBJ2-1, with 7 bases matching TRBD1. The CDR3 consists of 14 residues. The germline gives CDR1 MNHEY, CDR2 SVGEGT. Unmatched junction bases numbered 10, after V lost 6 bases and J lost 8 bases. CDR3 nucleotides: TGTGCCAGCAGCGACCCGGGACAGAGCGATGAGCAGTTCTTC. Translation gives CASSDPGQSDEQFF.

Written as DNA, the CDR3 is TGCAGTCTCCCCTCGGGGGGCACAGATACGCAGTATTTT. Translated: CSLPSGGTDTQYF. The chain couples TRBV20-1 to TRBJ2-3; maybe TRBD2 (6 bases). Germline V gene data show CDR1 as DFQATT and CDR2 as SNEGSKA (reference sequence). The V end lost 8 bases, the J end lost 1 base, and 13 bases lay between the germline ends. This CDR3 is built from 13 residues.

The table lists this clonotype with a few counts. The chain has TRBV2 and TRBJ2-1; no definite D call. The V gene lost 10 bases and the J gene lost 7 bases, with 11 bases spanning the gap. The V gene's germline CDR1 is SNHLY and CDR2 FYNNEI. The CDR3 is 11 residues long. The CDR3 here is CATSLFNEQFF. In nucleotides, the CDR3 is TGTGCCACCTCACTCTTTAATGAGCAGTTCTTC.

The chain has TRBV20-1 and TRBJ2-7; 7 nucleotides align to TRBD1. Trimming at V came to 0 bases and at J to 3 bases, leaving 8 bases not matched to a gene. Looked up from germline, CDR1 is DFQATT and CDR2 is SNEGSKA (reference sequence). This CDR3 is built from 15 residues. This chain's CDR3 is CSARDTGTVVYEQYF. In DNA, the CDR3 is TGCAGTGCTAGAGATACCGGGACAGTAGTCTACGAGCAGTACTTC.

DNA for the CDR3: TGTGCCAGCAGCTACGGCAGCACCTATGGCTACACCTTC. Its protein is CASSYGSTYGYTF. The rearrangement joins TRBV7-9 to TRBJ1-2; D gene unclear. CDR1 SEHNR and CDR2 FQNEAQ come from the germline V gene (reference sequence). The CDR3 has 13 residues. V lost 4 bases and J lost 4, with 10 bases in between.

The V call is TRBV9, the J call TRBJ2-5; 14 nucleotides match TRBD2. The length of the CDR3 is 17 residues. Germline CDR1 SGDLS, CDR2 YYNGEE. V lost 2 bases to trimming and J lost 1 base; unmatched junction nucleotides: 4. CDR3 coding DNA: TGTGCCAGCAGCGTCGGGACTAGCGGGGGCCTCCAAGAGACCCAGTACTTC. This codes for CASSVGTSGGLQETQYF.

Only a few counts were recorded for this clonotype. The rearrangement uses TRBV27 and TRBJ2-1; 10 bases line up with TRBD1. Unmatched junction bases numbered 14, after V lost 8 bases and J lost 7 bases. Germline lookup yields CDR1 MNHEY and CDR2 SMNVEV (reference sequence). The CDR3 is made up of 16 amino acids. This chain's CDR3 is CASAIEAGQGGNEQFF. The CDR3, as DNA: TGTGCCAGCGCTATCGAAGCCGGACAGGGGGGGAATGAGCAGTTCTTC.

The V gene is TRBV7-9, the J gene TRBJ2-3; the D gene is possibly TRBD2 (5 bases). This CDR3 comprises 16 residues. V lost 3 bases to trimming and J lost 2 bases, with 15 bases between them. Per the germline V gene, CDR1 is SEHNR and CDR2 is FQNEAQ (reference sequence). This CDR3 is CASSFSAGYYTDTQYF. CDR3 DNA sequence: TGTGCCAGCAGCTTTTCGGCGGGTTACTACACAGATACGCAGTATTTT.

This chain connects TRBV4-1 to TRBJ1-3; D not resolved. Per germline, CDR1 MGHRA and CDR2 YSYEKL. The ends were cut back, 2 bases at V and 0 bases at J, with 14 bases in the middle. The CDR3 consists of 17 residues. The CDR3 sequence: CASSQPWPLSSGNTIYF. In DNA form, the CDR3 reads TGCGCCAGCAGCCAACCTTGGCCATTGAGCTCTGGAAACACCATATATTTT.

This clonotype has a single count. The chain employs TRBV7-2 and TRBJ1-1; D unresolved. The CDR3 totals 12 residues. V lost 0 bases and J lost 10, with 9 bases in between. Germline lookup yields CDR1 SGHTA and CDR2 FQGNSA. In DNA form, the CDR3 reads TGTGCCAGCAGCTTAGCGGGGATTCTAGCTTTCTTT. It encodes CASSLAGILAFF. Drawing the rest from reference TRBV7-2 and TRBJ1-1, the complete variable domain is GAGVSQSPSNKVTEKGKDVELRCDPISGHTALYWYRQSLGQGLEFLIYFQGNSAPDKSGLPSDRFSAERTGGSVSTLTIQRTQQEDSAVYLCASSLAGILAFFGQGTRLTVV.

This clonotype has just a few counts. The gene calls are TRBV29-1 and TRBJ1-1; 7 nucleotides line up with TRBD1. The junction had 5 bases not matched to a gene; V was cut back by 6 bases and J by 4 bases. Looked up from germline, CDR1 is SQVTM and CDR2 is ANQGSEA. This CDR3 region has 12 residues. CDR3 in amino acids: CSVGDSPTEAFF. The CDR3 bases are TGCAGCGTGGGGGACAGCCCCACTGAAGCTTTCTTT.

On this clonotype: A single base separates this from a much larger clone, so it may be a read error. The chain links TRBV11-2 to TRBJ1-1, with TRBD1 as a possible D gene (6 bases). V dropped 6 bases and J dropped 6 bases, with 14 bases sitting between them. This CDR3 region has 13 residues. Germline values: CDR1 SGHAT, CDR2 FQNNGV. CDR3 nucleotide sequence: TGTGCCAGCAGTTTCACAGGGAGCGCTGAAGCTTTCTTT. It yields the protein CASSFTGSAEAFF.

V and J are TRBV7-9 and TRBJ2-1, with 10 bases that match TRBD2. The length of the CDR3 is 16 residues. The V and J ends lost 5 bases and 4 bases, in that order; junction bases with no gene match: 8. CDR1 SEHNR and CDR2 FQNEAQ come from the germline V gene (reference sequence). The CDR3 DNA reads TGTGCCAGCAGCCCCAACCTAGCGGGGGCTTACAATGAGCAGTTCTTC. It specifies CASSPNLAGAYNEQFF.

In the case of this clonotype: A much larger clone lies a single base off, so this may be a read error. CDR3: CASSQDRWDYLYNEQYF. CDR3 nucleotide sequence: TGTGCCAGCAGCCAAGATAGGTGGGACTACCTATACAATGAGCAGTACTTC. The V gene is TRBV4-2, the J gene TRBJ2-5, with 7 bases matching TRBD2. J lost 11 bases, V lost 0 bases, and 18 bases had no gene match. The germline gives CDR1 LGHNA, CDR2 YNFKEQ. This CDR3 is built from 17 residues.

J is TRBJ2-1 and V is TRBV3-1, with 7 nucleotides matching TRBD2. TRBJ2-7 matches the DNA end more closely, so the J call is doubtful. Germline V gene data show CDR1 as LGHDT and CDR2 as YNNKEL (reference sequence). This CDR3 region has 16 residues. CDR3 residues: CASSRRGGSNYNEQYF. CDR3 nucleotide sequence: TGTGCCAGCAGCCGAAGGGGAGGGTCTAACTACAATGAGCAGTACTTC.

A remark on this clonotype: An end of the junction differs from the germline gene, which may be a read error. Written as DNA, the CDR3 is TGTGCCGGCAGCTCCGCCCCGGGATCCTACGAGCAGTACTTC. Its translation is CAGSSAPGSYEQYF. The chain uses TRBV7-2 and TRBJ2-7; tentatively, D is TRBD2 (5 bases). The CDR3 is 14 amino acids. Looked up from germline, CDR1 is SGHTA and CDR2 is FQGNSA.

The chain employs TRBV6-9 and TRBJ2-7; 8 nucleotides align to TRBD2. The DNA end is more similar to TRBJ2-4, so the J call may be wrong. CDR3 length: 16 residues. The germline V gene encodes CDR1 MNHGY and CDR2 SVAAGI. The CDR3 DNA reads as TGTGCCAGCAGTACGTGGGTAGCGGGACTTAAAAACATTCAGTACTTC. It specifies CASSTWVAGLKNIQYF.